Listed below are T cell receptor beta chains from one sample, sequenced in a study of OX40 agonist ivuxolimab in advanced cancers. The protocol was immunoSEQ multiplex PCR, while the TCRdb copy is restricted to in-frame clones and leaves out a portion. The sample holds about 69,000 clones; approximately 86% are singletons and the top ten take approximately 2.6%. The sample was CD4+ or CD8+ T cells sorted from blood, taken in a trial of the OX40 agonist ivuxolimab. These receptors were obtained from an adult with an advanced solid tumor such as melanoma, head and neck, liver or kidney cancer. The CDR3 runs from the conserved cysteine through the conserved F or W. Fields, in order: V gene, J gene, D gene, clone size, CDR3 DNA, CDR3 protein. A D gene is named only where the DNA matches it firmly. Only some rows state a clone size, as once, few, many or a class for expanded clones.

v_call: TRBV9
j_call: TRBJ1-2
d_call: -
clone_size: -
cdr3_nt: TGTGCCAGCAGGGGGCCAGACTATGGCTACACCTTC
cdr3_aa: CASRGPDYGYTF

v_call: TRBV19
j_call: TRBJ1-2
d_call: -
clone_size: -
cdr3_nt: TGTGCCACCAGCTCCGGACAGCACTATGGCTACACCTTC
cdr3_aa: CATSSGQHYGYTF

v_call: TRBV5-6
j_call: TRBJ2-1
d_call: -
clone_size: -
cdr3_nt: TGTGCCAGCAGCCAACCGACCAGCAGGGATGAGCAGTTCTTC
cdr3_aa: CASSQPTSRDEQFF

v_call: TRBV27
j_call: TRBJ1-5
d_call: -
clone_size: -
cdr3_nt: TGTGCCAGCAGTTTATCCGTCCAGGGGAATCAGCCCCAGCATTTT
cdr3_aa: CASSLSVQGNQPQHF

v_call: TRBV19
j_call: TRBJ2-5
d_call: -
clone_size: -
cdr3_nt: TGTGCCAGTAGTAACTCCCTCGTGGGGCGGGAGACCCAGTACTTC
cdr3_aa: CASSNSLVGRETQYF

v_call: TRBV29-1
j_call: TRBJ2-2
d_call: -
clone_size: -
cdr3_nt: TGCAGCGTTGAAGATAGGAGGTCCCCGACCGGGGAGCTGTTTTTT
cdr3_aa: CSVEDRRSPTGELFF

v_call: TRBV7-7
j_call: TRBJ2-2
d_call: -
clone_size: -
cdr3_nt: TGTGCCAGCAGCCTGTACAGGACTCACGGGGAGCTGTTTTTT
cdr3_aa: CASSLYRTHGELFF

v_call: TRBV19
j_call: TRBJ2-7
d_call: -
clone_size: -
cdr3_nt: TGTGCCAGTAGAGCTGGGAGCTCCTACGAGCAGTACTTC
cdr3_aa: CASRAGSSYEQYF

v_call: TRBV5-4
j_call: TRBJ2-3
d_call: TRBD2
clone_size: -
cdr3_nt: TGTGCCAGCAGCTTGGCTGGTAGCGGGGGGGCCGCAGATACGCAGTATTTT
cdr3_aa: CASSLAGSGGAADTQYF

v_call: TRBV6-6
j_call: TRBJ2-5
d_call: TRBD1
clone_size: once
cdr3_nt: TGTGCCAGCAGTCCCCCGGGACAGGGGCAGGGGGAGACCCAGTACTTC
cdr3_aa: CASSPPGQGQGETQYF

v_call: TRBV9
j_call: TRBJ1-6
d_call: -
clone_size: -
cdr3_nt: TGTGCCAGCAGCCCGATGGGGGGTGGTGATTCACCCCTCCACTTT
cdr3_aa: CASSPMGGGDSPLHF

v_call: TRBV6-5
j_call: TRBJ1-2
d_call: TRBD1
clone_size: -
cdr3_nt: TGTGCCAGCAGTACCCGGTCCAGGGGGGACTATGGCTACACCTTC
cdr3_aa: CASSTRSRGDYGYTF

v_call: TRBV6-6
j_call: TRBJ1-1
d_call: -
clone_size: -
cdr3_nt: TGTGCCAGCAAAAAACAGGGAAACACTGAAGCTTTCTTT
cdr3_aa: CASKKQGNTEAFF

v_call: TRBV5-4
j_call: TRBJ2-3
d_call: -
clone_size: -
cdr3_nt: TGTGCCAGCAGCTTGGCGGCTACAGATACGCAGTATTTT
cdr3_aa: CASSLAATDTQYF

v_call: TRBV5-4
j_call: TRBJ2-6
d_call: TRBD1
clone_size: -
cdr3_nt: TGTGCCAGCAGCTGGGGACAGGCTGAGGGGGCCAACGTCCTGACTTTC
cdr3_aa: CASSWGQAEGANVLTF

v_call: TRBV7-2
j_call: TRBJ1-4
d_call: -
clone_size: -
cdr3_nt: TGTGCCAGCAGCTTTTCGAATGAAAAACTGTTTTTT
cdr3_aa: CASSFSNEKLFF

v_call: TRBV5-4
j_call: TRBJ2-3
d_call: TRBD1
clone_size: -
cdr3_nt: TGTGCCAGCAGCCGGGGGGGGACAGGGGGCGGCGCAGATACGCAGTATTTT
cdr3_aa: CASSRGGTGGGADTQYF

v_call: TRBV5-1
j_call: TRBJ1-1
d_call: TRBD1
clone_size: -
cdr3_nt: TGCGCCAGCAGCTCGGATCCCCGGGACAGGGGGCATGAAGCTTTCTTT
cdr3_aa: CASSSDPRDRGHEAFF

v_call: TRBV30
j_call: TRBJ2-3
d_call: -
clone_size: -
cdr3_nt: TGTGCCTGCCGCTTTGTCCCAGATACGCAGTATTTT
cdr3_aa: CACRFVPDTQYF

v_call: TRBV5-1
j_call: TRBJ2-3
d_call: TRBD1
clone_size: -
cdr3_nt: TGCGCCAGCAGCCAATCAGGGGGCGTCATCGATACGCAGTATTTT
cdr3_aa: CASSQSGGVIDTQYF

v_call: TRBV7-9
j_call: TRBJ1-5
d_call: TRBD1
clone_size: -
cdr3_nt: TGTGCCAGCAGCTTAGGCCTACAGGGGGGTTGGAGCAATCAGCCCCAGCATTTT
cdr3_aa: CASSLGLQGGWSNQPQHF

v_call: TRBV10-2
j_call: TRBJ2-6
d_call: -
clone_size: -
cdr3_nt: TGCGCCAGCAGTGAGTACAAGGGGAGCTCTGGGGCCAACGTCCTGACTTTC
cdr3_aa: CASSEYKGSSGANVLTF

v_call: TRBV9
j_call: TRBJ2-2
d_call: TRBD2
clone_size: -
cdr3_nt: TGTGCCAGCAGAGGAGCGGGGCTCGGGGAGCTGTTTTTT
cdr3_aa: CASRGAGLGELFF

v_call: TRBV4-1
j_call: TRBJ1-2
d_call: -
clone_size: -
cdr3_nt: TGCGCCAGCAGCCAAGTAGCCACACTGTTGGGCTACACCTTC
cdr3_aa: CASSQVATLLGYTF

v_call: TRBV12-5
j_call: TRBJ1-1
d_call: TRBD1
clone_size: -
cdr3_nt: TGTGCTAGTGGTACCCCGGACAGGGGGCCCACTGAAGCTTTCTTT
cdr3_aa: CASGTPDRGPTEAFF

v_call: TRBV6-6
j_call: TRBJ1-2
d_call: -
clone_size: few
cdr3_nt: TGTGCCAGCAGTTATGGTGGGGACTATGGCTACACCTTC
cdr3_aa: CASSYGGDYGYTF

v_call: TRBV4-1
j_call: TRBJ1-4
d_call: -
clone_size: once
cdr3_nt: TGCGCCAGCAGCCACTCACAGAGGGAGGGTTTAAATGAAAAACTGTTTTTT
cdr3_aa: CASSHSQREGLNEKLFF

v_call: TRBV2
j_call: TRBJ1-4
d_call: TRBD1
clone_size: -
cdr3_nt: TGTGCCAGCAGCAGGGACAGAAAAGCAACTAATGAAAAACTGTTTTTT
cdr3_aa: CASSRDRKATNEKLFF

v_call: TRBV5-6
j_call: TRBJ1-6
d_call: -
clone_size: few
cdr3_nt: TGTGCCAGCAGCTTGGGGGCATTTGATTCACCCCTCCACTTT
cdr3_aa: CASSLGAFDSPLHF

v_call: TRBV19
j_call: TRBJ1-2
d_call: -
clone_size: -
cdr3_nt: TGTGCCAGTAGTCTTCCTGGAGCAGGGAACCCCTATGGCTACACCTTC
cdr3_aa: CASSLPGAGNPYGYTF

v_call: TRBV9
j_call: TRBJ1-6
d_call: -
clone_size: -
cdr3_nt: TGTGCCAGCAGCGTAGCGTCGGGGAATAATTCACCCCTCCACTTT
cdr3_aa: CASSVASGNNSPLHF

v_call: TRBV6-5
j_call: TRBJ1-5
d_call: -
clone_size: -
cdr3_nt: TGTGCCAGCAGGTTGACCATCGGCGTCAATCAGCCCCAGCATTTT
cdr3_aa: CASRLTIGVNQPQHF

v_call: TRBV18
j_call: TRBJ2-5
d_call: TRBD1
clone_size: once
cdr3_nt: TGTGCCAGCTCACGGACAGGGGAGAGGCAAGAGACCCAGTACTTC
cdr3_aa: CASSRTGERQETQYF

v_call: TRBV6-5
j_call: TRBJ1-2
d_call: -
clone_size: -
cdr3_nt: TGTGCCAGCAGTAACCCGGGGGCACCGCATGGCTACACCTTC
cdr3_aa: CASSNPGAPHGYTF

v_call: TRBV18
j_call: TRBJ2-1
d_call: TRBD2
clone_size: -
cdr3_nt: TGTGCCAGCTCATATGGGCTAGCGGGGCCTCGCGATGAGCAGTTCTTC
cdr3_aa: CASSYGLAGPRDEQFF

v_call: TRBV11-3
j_call: TRBJ2-3
d_call: TRBD2
clone_size: -
cdr3_nt: TGTGCCAGCAGCTCCGGTAGCGGGGGAAAGAGAGATACGCAGTATTTT
cdr3_aa: CASSSGSGGKRDTQYF

v_call: TRBV28
j_call: TRBJ2-7
d_call: TRBD2
clone_size: -
cdr3_nt: TGTGCCAGCAGTTTATCTGGGAGGGACGAGCAGTACTTC
cdr3_aa: CASSLSGRDEQYF

v_call: TRBV10-1
j_call: TRBJ2-7
d_call: TRBD2
clone_size: -
cdr3_nt: TGCGCCAGCAGACGCCTAGTGGCTAGCGGGATTGCCCACGAGCAGTACTTC
cdr3_aa: CASRRLVASGIAHEQYF

v_call: TRBV4-3
j_call: TRBJ2-7
d_call: TRBD2
clone_size: -
cdr3_nt: TGCGCCAGCAGCCAAGATTACGGCGGGGGGATCTACGAGCAGTACTTC
cdr3_aa: CASSQDYGGGIYEQYF

v_call: TRBV28
j_call: TRBJ2-1
d_call: TRBD1
clone_size: -
cdr3_nt: TGTGCCAGCAGTGACAGGGATTACAATGAGCAGTTCTTC
cdr3_aa: CASSDRDYNEQFF